Listed below are T cell receptor beta chains from one sample, sequenced in a study of T cells in Graves' hyperthyroidism and ophthalmopathy. TCRdb independently ran MiXCR on the multiplex PCR reads; one entry per CDR3 protein. The data show roughly 500,000 distinct CDR3 sequences, with around 16% seen just once and 25% to 35% held by the top ten. Specimen: blood. The source of these receptors is a woman aged 25 to 45 with Graves' ophthalmopathy. CDR3s include the opening cysteine and the closing phenylalanine or tryptophan. Fields, in order: J gene, D gene, V gene, clone size, CDR3 DNA, CDR3 protein. A D gene is named only where the DNA matches it firmly. Not all rows give a size; the values are once, few, many and, for expanded clones, a class.

TRBJ2-7,TRBD1,TRBV5-1,many,TGCGCCAGCAGTCCCCGCGCGGAACAGGGGGCTAGCGAGCAGTACTTC,CASSPRAEQGASEQYF
TRBJ1-4,NA,TRBV20-1,NA,TGCAGTGCTAGAACAACAACTAATGAAAAACTGTTTTTT,CSARTTTNEKLFF
TRBJ2-5,NA,TRBV6-1,once,TGTGCCAGCAGTGAATCCTGGGGGGCGGGGGAGACCCAGTACTTC,CASSESWGAGETQYF
TRBJ2-1,NA,TRBV14,many,TGTGCCAGCAGCCAAGTCCAGAGTTCGACCTACAATGAGCAGTTCTTC,CASSQVQSSTYNEQFF
TRBJ1-5,NA,TRBV15,few,TGTGCCACCAGCAGAGGCGGACGGGGTCGGGTTCAGCCCCAGCATTTT,CATSRGGRGRVQPQHF
TRBJ1-1,NA,TRBV14,few,TGTGCCAGCAGTCACTCGTACAGCACTGAAGCTTTCTTT,CASSHSYSTEAFF
TRBJ1-6,NA,TRBV7-2,many,TGTGCCAGCAGCCTCAGAGGCAGGGTGGGTTCACCCCTCCACTTT,CASSLRGRVGSPLHF
TRBJ2-1,NA,TRBV7-9,few,TGTGCCAGCAGTCCTCCTAGCGCTAGTGGTGAGCAGTTCTTC,CASSPPSASGEQFF
TRBJ2-1,NA,TRBV20-1,many,TGCAGTGCTTACGCGGGGTACAATGAGCAGTTCTTC,CSAYAGYNEQFF
TRBJ2-1,TRBD2,TRBV12-3/TRBV12-4,NA,TGTGCCAGCAGTTTTGGACTAGCGGGCTTCTATGAGCAGTTCTTC,CASSFGLAGFYEQFF
TRBJ2-1,NA,TRBV20-1,NA,TGCAGTGACAGGGACATATACAATGAGCAGTTCTTC,CSDRDIYNEQFF
TRBJ2-5,NA,TRBV29-1,many,TGCAGCGTGAGACCCATTTCAGTTGAGACCCAGTACTTC,CSVRPISVETQYF
TRBJ1-5,NA,TRBV27,many,TGTGCCAGCAGACGGGATGCGCTAGGTAGCAATCAGCCCCAGCATTTT,CASRRDALGSNQPQHF
TRBJ2-5,TRBD2,TRBV27,NA,TGTGCCAGCAGTTTATCAGGACTAGCGGATATACAAGAGACCCAGTACTTC,CASSLSGLADIQETQYF
TRBJ1-1,TRBD1,TRBV30,many,TGTGCCTGGAGTCCCCAGGGGGGGGGAGCTTTCTTT,CAWSPQGGGAFF
TRBJ2-1,NA,TRBV6-1,NA,TGTGCCAGCCCGGGGCTAGCCTCAAGCTGTCGGTCCTACAATGAGCAGTTCTTC,CASPGLASSCRSYNEQFF
TRBJ2-1,TRBD2,TRBV4-3,few,TGCGCCAGCAGCCAAGTGGCAACTAGCGGGAGCTTTGAGCAGTTCTTC,CASSQVATSGSFEQFF
TRBJ2-1,NA,TRBV20-1,many,TGCAGTGCTAGTACTGGCTGGCAATCCAACAATGAGCAGTTCTTC,CSASTGWQSNNEQFF
TRBJ2-1,TRBD2,TRBV25-1,NA,TGTGCCAGCAGGGGCTCGGGGGGGCTAGGCAATGAGCAGTTCTTC,CASRGSGGLGNEQFF
TRBJ1-5,NA,TRBV7-8,few,TGTGCCAGCAGCTTTTTTTCCCAGCCCCAGCATTTT,CASSFFSQPQHF
TRBJ2-3,NA,TRBV15,many,TGTGCCACCAGCAGGGCAGCCCGCACAGATACGCAGTATTTT,CATSRAARTDTQYF
TRBJ2-1,TRBD2,TRBV5-5,NA,TGTGCCAGCAGCAAAGGGACTAGCGGCAATGAGCAGTTCTTC,CASSKGTSGNEQFF
TRBJ2-1,NA,TRBV4-3,NA,TGCGCCAGCAGCCAAGTTATCGGACCAACCTACAATGAGCAGTTCTTC,CASSQVIGPTYNEQFF
TRBJ2-7,NA,TRBV14,NA,TGTGCCAGCAGCCCCGCAGGCGGGATCTACGAGCAGTACTTC,CASSPAGGIYEQYF
TRBJ2-1,NA,TRBV7-6,NA,TGTGCCAGCAGCTTACGAGTAAACTGGGGCCAGACGGGTGAGCAGTTCTTC,CASSLRVNWGQTGEQFF
TRBJ2-1,TRBD2,TRBV30,many,TGTGCCTGGCTACTAGCGGGATCCAATGAGCAGTTCTTC,CAWLLAGSNEQFF
TRBJ2-2,TRBD2,TRBV3-1,many,TGTGCCAGCAGCCTTCCGAGACTAGCGGGAGAGTCGAACACCGGGGAGCTGTTTTTT,CASSLPRLAGESNTGELFF
TRBJ1-5,NA,TRBV3-2,many,TGTGCCAGCAGCCCGAGGGGGCGCGAGGGCAATCAGCCCCAGCATTTT,CASSPRGREGNQPQHF